This note documents a single TCR beta chain sequence. What it recognizes is unknown. This entry belongs to a study of blood T cells in healthy people across ages. Study-level findings and limits: The fall in TCR beta diversity per million T cells was roughly linear with age. The study could not conclusively compare naive and antigen-experienced cells, given its unsorted PBMCs.

Samples each had at least 5.5 micrograms of total RNA extracted. The CDR3 is 16 residues long. Then a second PCR, running about 6 to 11 cycles, was carried out with a sample-barcoded 5' primer and a J-beta primer mix. Each TCR beta cDNA got a 12-nucleotide random molecular identifier. TCRdb redid the calling of the 5' RACE reads with MiXCR, one entry per CDR3 protein. The data hold about 1.5 million distinct CDR3 sequences, with around 40% observed a single time. The sequenced sample consisted of blood. The TCR sequence derives from a woman aged 18-35 years in good health. J is TRBJ1-4 and V is TRBV21-1; no check of the table's D call, TRBD1, against the DNA was made. TRBV21-1 is an annotated pseudogene. CDR3 amino acids: CASTLGRDATNEKLFF. As DNA, the CDR3 is TGTGCCAGCACTCTGGGACGGGACGCAACTAATGAAAAACTGTTTTTT.